A selection of T cell receptor beta chains follows, all from one sample in a study of Ad26.COV2.S vaccination and SARS-CoV-2 variants. The repertoire was sequenced with immunoSEQ multiplex PCR; TCRdb's copy has only in-frame clones and lacks some. Here the sample spans under 250,000 clones, around nine tenths being singletons. Sequenced here: peripheral blood, sampled in a trial of Ad26.COV2.S vaccine versus placebo. The receptors were gathered from a person between 18 and 60 years old who received the Ad26.COV2.S COVID-19 vaccine or a placebo. Each CDR3 is given without its conserved first and last residue. Fields, in order: V gene, J gene, CDR3 protein.

TRBV7-8,TRBJ1-2,ASSLGDRGYT
TRBV4-3,TRBJ1-2,ASSRQTGVPLYGYT
TRBV19,TRBJ1-6,ASSPPRDRTNSPLH
TRBV5-1,TRBJ2-3,ASRPGLAGPTDTQY
TRBV7-9,TRBJ2-2,ASSHSPGPTPGELF
TRBV6-5,TRBJ2-1,ASTRLAGGRNEQF
TRBV29-1,TRBJ1-1,SVDVGPNTEAF
TRBV11-2,TRBJ2-1,ASSLAGISNEQF
TRBV9,TRBJ2-1,ASSDSLGTGYNEQF
TRBV9,TRBJ1-6,ASSVAGQGGSPLH
TRBV2,TRBJ1-5,ASRETLDQPQH
TRBV7-9,TRBJ2-4,ASSSGTTDIQY
TRBV6-2/TRBV6-3,TRBJ1-2,ASSYWDRGIKDGYT
TRBV6-2/TRBV6-3,TRBJ1-5,ASSGDENQPQH
TRBV11-2,TRBJ2-2,ASSNRAVVINTGELF
TRBV11-3,TRBJ2-7,ASSRGYEQY
TRBV15,TRBJ1-6,ATSRDSGLRNSPLH
TRBV5-6,TRBJ2-7,ASSLDRTSNEQY
TRBV6-5,TRBJ2-2,ASSYSYRRATGELF
TRBV28,TRBJ1-4,ASRYRGPVEKLF
TRBV5-6,TRBJ1-4,ASSYLQGNEKLF
TRBV5-8,TRBJ1-1,ASSLKRGEAF
TRBV4-1,TRBJ1-5,ASSQDGAGARSNQPQH
TRBV20-1,TRBJ1-5,SASQQVNQPQH
TRBV4-3,TRBJ2-6,ASSQDRGQGVSGANVLT
TRBV19,TRBJ1-4,ASSARTSTNEKLF
TRBV5-4,TRBJ2-7,ASSAGTSGGTYEQY
TRBV7-9,TRBJ2-3,ASSSLRDGTDTQY
TRBV9,TRBJ2-1,ASSVDLLRANEQF
TRBV6-2/TRBV6-3,TRBJ2-2,ASSYVGVNTGELF
TRBV5-5,TRBJ2-1,ASSLYQGAGEQF
TRBV27,TRBJ1-6,ASSFHGNSPLH
TRBV27,TRBJ2-5,ASSLGARRQETQY
TRBV7-3,TRBJ1-2,ASSLNGRESDGYT
TRBV13,TRBJ1-2,ASSLISNYGYT
TRBV11-2,TRBJ2-1,ASSPSYRHGEQF
TRBV5-1,TRBJ2-1,ATRWTSGSTEQF
TRBV20-1,TRBJ2-7,SASQEIYEQY
TRBV7-9,TRBJ1-1,ASSLTLDTEAF
TRBV5-6,TRBJ2-1,ASSLVSQGSYNEQF
TRBV7-9,TRBJ2-7,ASSPRSGGVGYEQY
TRBV7-8,TRBJ2-6,ASSSTRKSGGGGGANVLT
TRBV2,TRBJ2-3,ASGEPKPDTQY
TRBV4-1,TRBJ2-3,ASSRSGLAGGGTDTQY
TRBV4-2,TRBJ1-1,ASSQEVYTEAF